This T cell receptor beta chain was found in a study of human T cells and chemical hapten exposure. Stated time point: patch test 1, 2 weeks after DPC sensitization. The sample's treatment: therapeutic diphenylcyclopropenone sensitization with weekly scalp DPC. Participating donors were patients with alopecia, aged 18 to 70 years, considered appropriate candidates for DPC. It was the library that attached unique molecular identifiers to individual cDNA molecules. TCRdb redid the calling of the RACE reads with MiXCR, one entry per CDR3 protein. The sample has approximately 350,000 distinct CDR3 sequences, around 7% seen once. Germline assignment: CDR1 ENHRY and CDR2 SYGVKD. This CDR3 region has 13 residues. Trimming shortened V by 8 bases and J by 5 bases, and 13 bases separated the two germline ends.

The sample consisted of whole blood, taken in connection with sensitization to the hapten diphenylcyclopropenone (DPC). The sequence came from a woman under 30 with alopecia areata. Some clones in this sample may be carry-over from other donors' samples. V usage is TRBV10-3 and J usage is TRBJ2-1, with D possibly called TRBD1 or TRBD2 (6 bases each). CDR3 residues: CAISGATDNEQFF. The CDR3 coding sequence is TGTGCCATCTCGGGGGCCACTGACAATGAGCAGTTCTTC.